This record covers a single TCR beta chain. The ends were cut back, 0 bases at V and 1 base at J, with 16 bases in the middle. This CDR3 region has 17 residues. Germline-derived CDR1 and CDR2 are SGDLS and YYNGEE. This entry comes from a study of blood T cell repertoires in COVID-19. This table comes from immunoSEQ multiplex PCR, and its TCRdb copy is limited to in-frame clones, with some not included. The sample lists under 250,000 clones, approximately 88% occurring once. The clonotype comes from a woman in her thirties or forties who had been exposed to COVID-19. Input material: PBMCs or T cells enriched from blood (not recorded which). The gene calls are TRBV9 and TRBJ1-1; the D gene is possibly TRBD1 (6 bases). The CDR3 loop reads CASSVATGTVANTEAFF. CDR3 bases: TGTGCCAGCAGCGTAGCGACAGGTACGGTTGCGAACACTGAAGCTTTCTTT.